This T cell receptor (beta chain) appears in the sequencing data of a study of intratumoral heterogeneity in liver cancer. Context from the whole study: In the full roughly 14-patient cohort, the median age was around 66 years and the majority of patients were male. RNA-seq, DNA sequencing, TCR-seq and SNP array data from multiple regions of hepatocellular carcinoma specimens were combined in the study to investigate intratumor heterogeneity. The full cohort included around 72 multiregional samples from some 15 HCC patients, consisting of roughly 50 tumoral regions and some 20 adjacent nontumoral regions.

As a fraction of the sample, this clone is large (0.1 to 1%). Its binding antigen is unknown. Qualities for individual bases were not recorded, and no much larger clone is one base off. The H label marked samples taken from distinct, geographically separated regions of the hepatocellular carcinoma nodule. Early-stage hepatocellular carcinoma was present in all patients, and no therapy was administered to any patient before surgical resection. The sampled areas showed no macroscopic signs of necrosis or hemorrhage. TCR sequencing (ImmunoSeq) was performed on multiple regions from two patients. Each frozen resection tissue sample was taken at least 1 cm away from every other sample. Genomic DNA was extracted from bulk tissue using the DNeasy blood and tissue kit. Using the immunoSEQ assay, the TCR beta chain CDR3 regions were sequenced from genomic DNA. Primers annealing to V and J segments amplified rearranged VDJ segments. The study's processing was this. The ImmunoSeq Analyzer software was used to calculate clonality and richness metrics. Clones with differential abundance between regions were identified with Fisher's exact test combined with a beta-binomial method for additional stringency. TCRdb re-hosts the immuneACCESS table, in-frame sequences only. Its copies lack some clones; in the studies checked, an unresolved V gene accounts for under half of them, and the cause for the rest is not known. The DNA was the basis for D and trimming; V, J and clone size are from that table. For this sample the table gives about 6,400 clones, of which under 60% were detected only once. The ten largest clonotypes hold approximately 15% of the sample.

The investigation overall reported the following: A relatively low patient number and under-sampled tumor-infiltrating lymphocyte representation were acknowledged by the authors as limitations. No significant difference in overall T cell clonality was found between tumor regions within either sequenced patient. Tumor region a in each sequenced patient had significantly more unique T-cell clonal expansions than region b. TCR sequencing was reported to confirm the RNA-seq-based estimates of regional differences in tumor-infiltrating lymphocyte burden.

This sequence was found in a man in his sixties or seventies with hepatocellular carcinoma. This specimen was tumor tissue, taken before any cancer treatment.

The CDR3 protein is CASSRDTNNEQFF. The DNA reads as follows: TGTGCCAGCAGCAGGGACACAAACAATGAGCAGTTCTTC. The rearrangement combines TRBV28 with TRBJ2-1; a tentative D call is TRBD1 (6 bases match). The germline V gene gives CDR1 as MDHEN and CDR2 as SYDVKM. The CDR3 contains 13 residues, cysteine and phenylalanine counted. Only the CDR3 region is kept as DNA, spanning 39 bases read in frame from base 1. Relative to germline, V is 6 bases shorter and J is 5 bases shorter, with 11 bases between their ends.